These 2 T cell receptor beta chains came from one sample sequenced in a study of control samples from healthy donors and cancer patients. The protocol was immunoSEQ multiplex PCR, while the TCRdb copy is restricted to in-frame clones and leaves out a portion. The sample consists of 90,000 to 130,000 clones, about 80% of them appearing once. The sample taken for sequencing was blood. All receptors come from a young man in good health.

J is TRBJ2-5 and V is TRBV5-1, with D perhaps given as TRBD1 or TRBD2 (5 bases each). CDR1 is SGHRS and CDR2 is YFSETQ in the germline V gene. With 2 bases removed from V and 2 bases from J, the gap between germline ends came to 16 bases. The CDR3 is 16 amino acids. CDR3: CASSFPLGTAQETQYF. In DNA, the CDR3 is TGCGCCAGCAGCTTCCCCCTCGGGACGGCTCAAGAGACCCAGTACTTC. The whole variable domain, remainder taken from reference TRBV5-1 and TRBJ2-5, is KAGVTQTPRYLIKTRGQQVTLSCSPISGHRSVSWYQQTPGQGLQFLFEYFSETQRNKGNFPGRFSGRQFSNSRSEMNVSTLELGDSALYLCASSFPLGTAQETQYFGPGTRLLVL.

The V gene is TRBV9, the J gene TRBJ2-2; the match to TRBD1 covers 9 bases. V dropped 7 bases and J dropped 5; count of bases not matched to a gene: 6. Germline lookup yields CDR1 SGDLS and CDR2 YYNGEE. The CDR3 is 14 amino acids. The chain's CDR3 is CASGQGWKTGELFF. The CDR3 coding sequence is TGTGCCAGCGGACAGGGGTGGAAGACCGGGGAGCTGTTTTTT.